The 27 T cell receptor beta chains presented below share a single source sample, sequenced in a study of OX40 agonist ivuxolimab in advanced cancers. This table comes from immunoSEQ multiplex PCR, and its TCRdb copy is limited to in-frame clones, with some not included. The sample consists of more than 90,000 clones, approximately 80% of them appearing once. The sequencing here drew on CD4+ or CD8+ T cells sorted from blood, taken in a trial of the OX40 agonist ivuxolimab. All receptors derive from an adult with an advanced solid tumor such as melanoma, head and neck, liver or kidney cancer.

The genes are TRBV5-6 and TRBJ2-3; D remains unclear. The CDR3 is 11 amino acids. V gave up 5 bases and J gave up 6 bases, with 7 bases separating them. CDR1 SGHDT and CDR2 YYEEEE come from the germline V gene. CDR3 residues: CASSEGDTQYF. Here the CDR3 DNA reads TGTGCCAGCAGTGAAGGGGATACGCAGTATTTT.

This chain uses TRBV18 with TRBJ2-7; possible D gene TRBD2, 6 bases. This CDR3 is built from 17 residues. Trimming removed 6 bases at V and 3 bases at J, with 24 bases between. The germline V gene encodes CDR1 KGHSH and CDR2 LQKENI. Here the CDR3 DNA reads TGTGCCAGCTCGAATATTCCAACCGGGACTGGGATCTACGAGCAGTACTTC. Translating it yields CASSNIPTGTGIYEQYF. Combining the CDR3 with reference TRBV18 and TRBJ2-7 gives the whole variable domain NAGVMQNPRHLVRRRGQEARLRCSPMKGHSHVYWYRQLPEEGLKFMVYLQKENIIDESGMPKERFSAEFPKEGPSILRIQQVVRGDSAAYFCASSNIPTGTGIYEQYFGPGTRLTVT.

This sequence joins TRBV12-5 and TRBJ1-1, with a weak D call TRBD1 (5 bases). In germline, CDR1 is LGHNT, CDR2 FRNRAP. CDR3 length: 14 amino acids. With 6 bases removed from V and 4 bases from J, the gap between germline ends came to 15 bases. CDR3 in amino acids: CASGLVGVVTEAFF. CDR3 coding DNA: TGTGCTAGTGGCCTCGTGGGGGTAGTCACTGAAGCTTTCTTT. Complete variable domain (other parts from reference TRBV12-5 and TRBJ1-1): DARVTQTPRHKVTEMGQEVTMRCQPILGHNTVFWYRQTMMQGLELLAYFRNRAPLDDSGMPKDRFSAEMPDATLATLKIQPSEPRDSAVYFCASGLVGVVTEAFFGQGTRLTVV.

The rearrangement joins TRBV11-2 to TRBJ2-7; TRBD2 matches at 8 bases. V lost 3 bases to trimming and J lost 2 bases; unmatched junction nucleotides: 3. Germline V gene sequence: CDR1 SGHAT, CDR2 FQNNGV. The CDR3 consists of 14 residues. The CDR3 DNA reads TGTGCCAGCAGCTTGAGCGGGGGACCCTACGAGCAGTACTTC. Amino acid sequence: CASSLSGGPYEQYF. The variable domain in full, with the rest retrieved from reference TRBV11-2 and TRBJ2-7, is EAGVAQSPRYKIIEKRQSVAFWCNPISGHATLYWYQQILGQGPKLLIQFQNNGVVDDSQLPKDRFSAERLKGVDSTLKIQPAKLEDSAVYLCASSLSGGPYEQYFGPGTRLTVT.

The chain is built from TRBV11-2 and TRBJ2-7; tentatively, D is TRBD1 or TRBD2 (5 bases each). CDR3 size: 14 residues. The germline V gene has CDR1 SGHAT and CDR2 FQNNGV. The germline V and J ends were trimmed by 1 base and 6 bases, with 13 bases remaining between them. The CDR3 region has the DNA TGTGCCAGCAGCTTAGTCCAGGGCGAGGGCGAGCAGTACTTC. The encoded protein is CASSLVQGEGEQYF.

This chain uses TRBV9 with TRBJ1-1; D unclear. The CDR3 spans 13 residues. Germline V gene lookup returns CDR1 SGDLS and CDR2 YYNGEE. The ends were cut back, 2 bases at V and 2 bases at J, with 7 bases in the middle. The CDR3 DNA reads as TGTGCCAGCAGCGTTTACGACAACACTGAAGCTTTCTTT. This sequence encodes CASSVYDNTEAFF.

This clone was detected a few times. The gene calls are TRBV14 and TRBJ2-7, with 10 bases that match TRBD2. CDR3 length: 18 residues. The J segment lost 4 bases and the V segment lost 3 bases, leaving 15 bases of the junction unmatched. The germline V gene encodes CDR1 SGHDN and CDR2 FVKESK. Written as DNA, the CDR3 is TGTGCCAGCAGCCAGAAGAAGGGAGCTAGCGGGAGAGGGTACGAGCAGTACTTC. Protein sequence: CASSQKKGASGRGYEQYF.

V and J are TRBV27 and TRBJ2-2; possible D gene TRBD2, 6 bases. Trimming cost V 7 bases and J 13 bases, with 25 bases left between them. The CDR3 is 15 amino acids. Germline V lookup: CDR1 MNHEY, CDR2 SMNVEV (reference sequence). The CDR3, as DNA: TGTGCCAGCACCCCAAGTCCGGGTAGCGGTCTAGGGCTGTTTTTT. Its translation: CASTPSPGSGLGLFF.

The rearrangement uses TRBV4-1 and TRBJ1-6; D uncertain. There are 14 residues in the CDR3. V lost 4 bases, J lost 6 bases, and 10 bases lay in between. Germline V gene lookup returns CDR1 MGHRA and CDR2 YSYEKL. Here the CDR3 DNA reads TGCGCCAGCAGCCTCCCGGACCGTAATTCACCCCTCCACTTT. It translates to CASSLPDRNSPLHF.

In nucleotides, the CDR3 is TGTGCCAGCAGTGCCTACACCAATCAGCCCCAGCATTTT. Amino acid sequence: CASSAYTNQPQHF. This rearrangement joins TRBV6-1 to TRBJ1-5; D not certain. The V and J ends lost 4 bases and 3 bases respectively, with 7 bases between them. Germline loops: CDR1 MNHNS, CDR2 SASEGT. This CDR3 has 13 amino acids.

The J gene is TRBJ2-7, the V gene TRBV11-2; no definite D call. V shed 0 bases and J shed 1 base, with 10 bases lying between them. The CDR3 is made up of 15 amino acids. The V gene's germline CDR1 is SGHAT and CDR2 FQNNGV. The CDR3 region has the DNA TGTGCCAGCAGCTTAGATCCGGCGGTATCCTACGAGCAGTACTTC. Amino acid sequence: CASSLDPAVSYEQYF.

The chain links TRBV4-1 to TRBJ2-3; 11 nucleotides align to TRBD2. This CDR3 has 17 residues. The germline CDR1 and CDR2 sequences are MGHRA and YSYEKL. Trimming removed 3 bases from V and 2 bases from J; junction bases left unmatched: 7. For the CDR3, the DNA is TGCGCCAGCAGCCATAGCGGGAGGGCGGGGCCCACAGATACGCAGTATTTT. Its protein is CASSHSGRAGPTDTQYF.

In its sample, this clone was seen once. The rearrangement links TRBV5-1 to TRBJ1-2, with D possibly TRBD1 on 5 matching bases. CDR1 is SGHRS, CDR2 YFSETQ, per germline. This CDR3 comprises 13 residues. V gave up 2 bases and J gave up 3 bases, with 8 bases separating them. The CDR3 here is CASSFDSDYGYTF. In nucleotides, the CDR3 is TGCGCCAGCAGCTTTGACAGTGACTATGGCTACACCTTC.

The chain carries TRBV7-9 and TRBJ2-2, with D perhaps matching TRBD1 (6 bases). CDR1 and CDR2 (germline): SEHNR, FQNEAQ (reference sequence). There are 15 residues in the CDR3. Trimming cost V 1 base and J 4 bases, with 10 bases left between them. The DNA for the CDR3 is TGTGCCAGCAGCTTAGACGGCAGGGGCACCGGGGAGCTGTTTTTT. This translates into CASSLDGRGTGELFF.

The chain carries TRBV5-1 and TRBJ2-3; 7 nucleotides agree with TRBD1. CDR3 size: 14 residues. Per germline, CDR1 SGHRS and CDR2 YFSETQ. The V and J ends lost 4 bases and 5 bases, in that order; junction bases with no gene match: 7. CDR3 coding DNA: TGCGCCAGCAGCCAGAGACAGGGTAGAGATACGCAGTATTTT. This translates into CASSQRQGRDTQYF.

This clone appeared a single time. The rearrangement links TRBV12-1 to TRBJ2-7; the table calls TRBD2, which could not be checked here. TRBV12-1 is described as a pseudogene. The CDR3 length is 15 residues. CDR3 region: CASSPGTSGWAEQYF. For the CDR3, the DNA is TGTGCCAGCAGCCCTGGGACTAGCGGGTGGGCCGAGCAGTACTTC.

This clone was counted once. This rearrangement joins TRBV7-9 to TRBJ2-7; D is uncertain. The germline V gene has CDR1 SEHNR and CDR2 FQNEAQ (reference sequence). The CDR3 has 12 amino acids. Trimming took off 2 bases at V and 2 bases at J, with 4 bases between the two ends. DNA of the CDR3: TGTGCCAGCAGCTTACAAGCCTACGAGCAGTACTTC. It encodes CASSLQAYEQYF.

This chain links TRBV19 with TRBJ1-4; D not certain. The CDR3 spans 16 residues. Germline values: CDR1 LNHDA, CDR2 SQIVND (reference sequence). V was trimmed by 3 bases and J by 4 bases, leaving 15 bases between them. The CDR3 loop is CASSILGGSLNEKLFF. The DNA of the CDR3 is TGTGCCAGTAGTATCTTGGGAGGCTCGCTTAATGAAAAACTGTTTTTT.

CDR3 coding DNA: TGTGCCAGCAGCTTAATGGGCTGGGTCTCCTACAATGAGCAGTTCTTC. This gives the protein CASSLMGWVSYNEQFF. The rearrangement joins TRBV7-3 to TRBJ2-1; D is unresolved. Deletions cut 1 base from V and 0 bases from J, with 10 bases between. Germline CDR1 is SGHTA and CDR2 is FQGTGA. The CDR3 has 16 amino acids.

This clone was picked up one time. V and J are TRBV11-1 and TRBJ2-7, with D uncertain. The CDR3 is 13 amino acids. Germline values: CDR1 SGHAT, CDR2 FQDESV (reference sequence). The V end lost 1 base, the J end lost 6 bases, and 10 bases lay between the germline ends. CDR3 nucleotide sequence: TGTGCCAGCAGCTTAGACGGTAGGCTCGAGCAGTACTTC. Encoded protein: CASSLDGRLEQYF. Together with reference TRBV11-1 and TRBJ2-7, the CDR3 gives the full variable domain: EAEVAQSPRYKITEKSQAVAFWCDPISGHATLYWYRQILGQGPELLVQFQDESVVDDSQLPKDRFSAERLKGVDSTLKIQPAELGDSAMYLCASSLDGRLEQYFGPGTRLTVT.

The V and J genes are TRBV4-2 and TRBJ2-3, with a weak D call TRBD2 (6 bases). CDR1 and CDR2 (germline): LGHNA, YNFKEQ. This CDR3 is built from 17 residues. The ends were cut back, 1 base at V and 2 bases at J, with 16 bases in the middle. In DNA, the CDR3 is TGTGCCAGCAGCCAAGCTGTGAGGGCGCGGGACACAGATACGCAGTATTTT. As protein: CASSQAVRARDTDTQYF.

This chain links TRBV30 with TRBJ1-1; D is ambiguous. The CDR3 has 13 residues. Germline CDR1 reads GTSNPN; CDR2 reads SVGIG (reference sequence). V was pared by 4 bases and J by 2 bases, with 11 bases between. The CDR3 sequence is CAWTPGPNTEAFF. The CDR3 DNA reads TGTGCCTGGACTCCGGGCCCAAACACTGAAGCTTTCTTT.

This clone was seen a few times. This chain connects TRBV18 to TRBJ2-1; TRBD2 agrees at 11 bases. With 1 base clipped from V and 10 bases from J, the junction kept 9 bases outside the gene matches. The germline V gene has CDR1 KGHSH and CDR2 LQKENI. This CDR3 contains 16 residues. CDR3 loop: CASSPHPLAGGLEQFF. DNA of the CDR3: TGTGCCAGCTCACCACACCCGCTAGCGGGGGGCCTCGAGCAGTTCTTC.

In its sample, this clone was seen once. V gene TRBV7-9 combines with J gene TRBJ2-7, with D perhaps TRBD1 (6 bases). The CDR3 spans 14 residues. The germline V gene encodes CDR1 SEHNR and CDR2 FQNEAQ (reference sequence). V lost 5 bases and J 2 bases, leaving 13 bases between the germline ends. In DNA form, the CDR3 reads TGTGCCAGCAGCCAAACAGGGACCGCCTACGAGCAGTACTTC. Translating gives CASSQTGTAYEQYF. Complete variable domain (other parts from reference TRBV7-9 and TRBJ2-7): DTGVSQNPRHKITKRGQNVTFRCDPISEHNRLYWYRQTLGQGPEFLTYFQNEAQLEKSRLLSDRFSAERPKGSFSTLEIQRTEQGDSAMYLCASSQTGTAYEQYFGPGTRLTVT.

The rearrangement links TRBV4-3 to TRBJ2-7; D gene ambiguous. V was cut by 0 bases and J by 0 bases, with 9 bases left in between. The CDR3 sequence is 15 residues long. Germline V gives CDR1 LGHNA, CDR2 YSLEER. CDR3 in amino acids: CASSQDYGFSYEQYF. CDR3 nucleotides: TGCGCCAGCAGCCAAGATTATGGGTTCTCCTACGAGCAGTACTTC.

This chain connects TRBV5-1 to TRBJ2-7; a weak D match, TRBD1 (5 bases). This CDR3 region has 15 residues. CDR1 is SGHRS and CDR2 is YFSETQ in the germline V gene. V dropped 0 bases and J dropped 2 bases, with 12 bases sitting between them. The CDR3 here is CASSLVTGRTYEQYF. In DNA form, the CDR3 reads TGCGCCAGCAGCTTGGTTACAGGAAGAACCTACGAGCAGTACTTC.

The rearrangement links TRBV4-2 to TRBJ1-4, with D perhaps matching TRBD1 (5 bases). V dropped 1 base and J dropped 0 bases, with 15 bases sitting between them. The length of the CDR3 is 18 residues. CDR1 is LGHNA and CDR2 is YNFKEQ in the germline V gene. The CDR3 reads CASSQALASGATNEKLFF. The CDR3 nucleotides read TGTGCCAGCAGCCAAGCCCTGGCATCGGGGGCAACTAATGAAAAACTGTTTTTT.